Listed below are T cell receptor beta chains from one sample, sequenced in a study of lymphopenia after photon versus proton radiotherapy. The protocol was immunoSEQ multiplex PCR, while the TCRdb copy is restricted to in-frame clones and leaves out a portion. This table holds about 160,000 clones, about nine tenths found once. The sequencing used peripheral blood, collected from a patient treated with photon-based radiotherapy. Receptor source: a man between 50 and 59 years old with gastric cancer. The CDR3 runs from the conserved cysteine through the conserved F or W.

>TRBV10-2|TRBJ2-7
CASTELATSSEQYF
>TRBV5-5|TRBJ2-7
CASRPDSSYEQYF
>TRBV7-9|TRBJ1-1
CASRTGEVDTEAFF
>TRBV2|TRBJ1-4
CASTGTGVNEKLFF
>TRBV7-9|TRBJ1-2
CASSSYRTAYGYTF
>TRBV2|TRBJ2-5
CASKHSKETQYF
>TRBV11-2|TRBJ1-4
CASSFAPGGLANEKLFF
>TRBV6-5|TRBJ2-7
CASKGGTYEQYF
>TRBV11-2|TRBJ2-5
CASSLADETQYF
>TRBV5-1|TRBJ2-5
CASSATSGQETQYF
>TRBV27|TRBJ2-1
CASKPPPGLAGANEQFF
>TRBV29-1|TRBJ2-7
CSVDGLAGGSYEQYF
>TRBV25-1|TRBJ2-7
CASSEYPTYEQYF
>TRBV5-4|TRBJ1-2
CASSPDRDYGYTF
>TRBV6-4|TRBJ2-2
CASSPLAGETGELFF
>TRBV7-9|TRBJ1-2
CASSPGRGSGGGYTF
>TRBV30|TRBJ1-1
CALHQGGLRNTEAFF
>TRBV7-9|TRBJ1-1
CASSFAHSTEAFF
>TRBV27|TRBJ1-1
CASSSSARRGTEAFF
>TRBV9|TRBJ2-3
CASSVSAVTDTQYF
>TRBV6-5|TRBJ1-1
CASSYVGDTEAFF
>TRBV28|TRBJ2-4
CASSFSGLAGVPKNIQYF
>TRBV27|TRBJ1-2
CATVNNYGYTF
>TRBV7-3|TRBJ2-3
CASSFSPSTDTQYF
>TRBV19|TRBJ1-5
CASTHRDSQPQHF
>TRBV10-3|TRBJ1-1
CAISESGFSEAFF
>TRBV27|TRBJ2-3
CASSSGLGSGTDTQYF
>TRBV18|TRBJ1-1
CASSPNTEAFF
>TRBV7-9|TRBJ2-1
CASSSGLAGVHEQFF
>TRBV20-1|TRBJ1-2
CSPTPYGYTF
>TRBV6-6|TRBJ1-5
CASTTDPRIPNQPQHF
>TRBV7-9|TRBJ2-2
CASSLHQGRAGELFF
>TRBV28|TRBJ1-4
CASSLWQGTNEKLFF
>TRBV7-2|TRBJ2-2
CASSPAGTGITGELFF
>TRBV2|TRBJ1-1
CASSEGLLANTEAFF
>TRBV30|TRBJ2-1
CAWRFSGRNEQFF
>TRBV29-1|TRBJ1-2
CSVTSQDGYGYTF